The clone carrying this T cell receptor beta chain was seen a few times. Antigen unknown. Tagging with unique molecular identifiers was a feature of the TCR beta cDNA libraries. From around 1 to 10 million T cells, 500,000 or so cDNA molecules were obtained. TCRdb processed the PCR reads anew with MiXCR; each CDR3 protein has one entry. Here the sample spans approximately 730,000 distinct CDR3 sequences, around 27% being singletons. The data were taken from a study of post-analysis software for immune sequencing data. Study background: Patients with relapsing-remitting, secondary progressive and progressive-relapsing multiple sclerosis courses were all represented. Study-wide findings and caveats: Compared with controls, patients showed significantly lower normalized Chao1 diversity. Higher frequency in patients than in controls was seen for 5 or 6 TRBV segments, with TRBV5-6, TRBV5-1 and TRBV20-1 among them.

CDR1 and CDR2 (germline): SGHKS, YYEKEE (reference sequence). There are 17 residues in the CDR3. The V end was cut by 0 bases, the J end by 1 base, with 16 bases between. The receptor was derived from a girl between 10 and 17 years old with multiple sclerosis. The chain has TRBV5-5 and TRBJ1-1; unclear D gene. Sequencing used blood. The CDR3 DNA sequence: TGTGCCAGCAGCTTGGATGTGAACCTCGGGTGGAACACTGAAGCTTTCTTT. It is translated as CASSLDVNLGWNTEAFF.